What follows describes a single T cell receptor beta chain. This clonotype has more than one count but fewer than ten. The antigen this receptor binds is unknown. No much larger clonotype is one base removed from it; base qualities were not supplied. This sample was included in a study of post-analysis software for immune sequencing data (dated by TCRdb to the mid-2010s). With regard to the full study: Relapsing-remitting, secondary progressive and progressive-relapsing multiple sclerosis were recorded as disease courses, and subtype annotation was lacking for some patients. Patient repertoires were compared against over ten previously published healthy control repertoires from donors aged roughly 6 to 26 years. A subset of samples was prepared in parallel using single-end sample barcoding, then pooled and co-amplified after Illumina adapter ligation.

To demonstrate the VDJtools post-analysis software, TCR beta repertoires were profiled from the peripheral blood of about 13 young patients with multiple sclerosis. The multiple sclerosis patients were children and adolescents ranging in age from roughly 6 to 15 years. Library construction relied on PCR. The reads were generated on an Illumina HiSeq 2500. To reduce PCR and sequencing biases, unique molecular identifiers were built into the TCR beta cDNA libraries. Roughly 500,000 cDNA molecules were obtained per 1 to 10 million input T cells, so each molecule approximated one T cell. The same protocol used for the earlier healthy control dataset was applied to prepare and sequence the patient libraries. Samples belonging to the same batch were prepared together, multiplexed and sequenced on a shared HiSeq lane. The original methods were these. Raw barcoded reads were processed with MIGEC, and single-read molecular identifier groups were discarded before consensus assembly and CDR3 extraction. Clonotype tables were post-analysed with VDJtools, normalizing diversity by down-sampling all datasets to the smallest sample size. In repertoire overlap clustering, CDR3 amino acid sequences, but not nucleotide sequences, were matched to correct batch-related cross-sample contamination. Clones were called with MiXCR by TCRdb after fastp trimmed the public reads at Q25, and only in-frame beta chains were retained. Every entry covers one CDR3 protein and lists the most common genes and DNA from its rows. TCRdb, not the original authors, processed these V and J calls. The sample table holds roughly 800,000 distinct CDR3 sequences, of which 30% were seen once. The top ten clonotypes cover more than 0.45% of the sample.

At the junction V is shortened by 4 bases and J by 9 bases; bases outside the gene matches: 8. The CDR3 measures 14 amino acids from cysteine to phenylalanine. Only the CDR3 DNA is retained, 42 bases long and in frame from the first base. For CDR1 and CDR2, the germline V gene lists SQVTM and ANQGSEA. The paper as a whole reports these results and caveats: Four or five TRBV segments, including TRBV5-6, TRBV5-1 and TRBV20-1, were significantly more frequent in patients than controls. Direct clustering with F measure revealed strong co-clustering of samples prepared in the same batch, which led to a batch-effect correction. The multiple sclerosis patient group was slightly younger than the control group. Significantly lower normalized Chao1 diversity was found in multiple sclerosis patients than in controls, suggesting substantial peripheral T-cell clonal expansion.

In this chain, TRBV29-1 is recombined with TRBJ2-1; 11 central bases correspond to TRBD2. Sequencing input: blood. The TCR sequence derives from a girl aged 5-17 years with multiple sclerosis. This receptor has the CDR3 CSVAASGGLREQFF. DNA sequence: TGCAGCGTTGCGGCTAGCGGGGGGCTCCGTGAGCAGTTCTTC.